The 9 T cell receptor beta chains below were found in one sample sequenced in a study of OX40 agonist ivuxolimab in advanced cancers. Using immunoSEQ multiplex PCR, the repertoire was profiled, and TCRdb retains in-frame clones only, with some absent. The table includes around 50,000 clones, about 89% detected once. This specimen consisted of CD4+ or CD8+ T cells sorted from blood, obtained in a trial of the OX40 agonist ivuxolimab. The receptor set was obtained from an adult with an advanced solid tumor such as melanoma, head and neck, liver or kidney cancer.

The chain couples TRBV10-3 to TRBJ1-5, with a weak D call TRBD1 (5 bases). This CDR3 is built from 13 residues. Per the germline V gene, CDR1 is ENHRY and CDR2 is SYGVKD. Trimming removed 6 bases from V and 7 bases from J, with 13 bases in between. The CDR3 region is CAISGGSGQPQHF. CDR3 nucleotide sequence: TGTGCCATCAGCGGGGGGAGTGGACAGCCCCAGCATTTT.

This clone has only a few counts. The rearrangement uses TRBV7-9 and TRBJ1-4, with TRBD1 identical over 8 bases. The CDR3 is 15 residues long. From germline, CDR1 is SEHNR and CDR2 FQNEAQ (reference sequence). Trimming cost V 5 bases and J 7 bases; bases outside gene matches: 9. CDR3 region: CASSTGGGLGEKLFF. The CDR3 DNA follows: TGTGCCAGCAGCACAGGGGGGGGCTTGGGTGAAAAACTGTTTTTT.

The chain has TRBV27 and TRBJ2-5, with D tentatively TRBD2 (6 bases). The CDR3 is 14 amino acids. CDR1 and CDR2 (germline): MNHEY, SMNVEV (reference sequence). Trimming shortened V by 6 bases and J by 5 bases, and 16 bases separated the two germline ends. The CDR3 nucleotides are TGTGCCAGCAGCACAGCGGGCCTGGCGGAGACCCAGTACTTC. Its translation is CASSTAGLAETQYF.

The gene calls are TRBV28 and TRBJ2-3; no reliable D call. The V end was cut by 0 bases, the J end by 6 bases, with 1 base between. There are 11 residues in the CDR3. The germline CDR1 and CDR2 sequences are MDHEN and SYDVKM. For the CDR3, the DNA is TGTGCCAGCAGTTTATGGGATACGCAGTATTTT. Its protein is CASSLWDTQYF.

This chain links TRBV2 with TRBJ2-7; TRBD1 might be the D (6 bases). Germline V gene lookup returns CDR1 SNHLY and CDR2 FYNNEI. The CDR3 has 14 amino acids. V dropped 7 bases and J dropped 2 bases, with 15 bases sitting between them. The CDR3 is CASKTQGIAYEQYF. The CDR3 DNA follows: TGTGCCAGCAAGACGCAGGGGATCGCCTACGAGCAGTACTTC.

This chain joins TRBV2 and TRBJ2-6, with D unclear. This CDR3 spans 14 amino acids. Germline values: CDR1 SNHLY, CDR2 FYNNEI. V shed 7 bases and J shed 0 bases, with 7 bases lying between them. CDR3 bases: TGTGCCAGCAAACAGAGCTCTGGGGCCAACGTCCTGACTTTC. This encodes CASKQSSGANVLTF.

This clone was found once. V is TRBV14 and J is TRBJ1-5; the D gene is possibly TRBD1 (6 bases). Germline-derived CDR1 and CDR2 are SGHDN and FVKESK. V shed 8 bases and J shed 9 bases, with 23 bases lying between them. This CDR3 spans 15 amino acids. The CDR3 coding sequence is TGTGCCAGCCCCGAAACAGGGAAGACACCGCCGCCCCAGCATTTT. It encodes CASPETGKTPPPQHF.

The rearrangement uses TRBV28 and TRBJ1-2, with D unclear. Germline CDR1 is MDHEN and CDR2 is SYDVKM. V was trimmed by 6 bases and J by 5 bases, leaving 10 bases between them. This CDR3 spans 12 amino acids. CDR3 in DNA: TGTGCCAGCAGGACCTCGTGGTATGGCTACACCTTC. Its protein product is CASRTSWYGYTF.

The V and J genes are TRBV9 and TRBJ2-5; D is uncertain. Germline assignment: CDR1 SGDLS and CDR2 YYNGEE. The V end lost 0 bases, the J end lost 6 bases, and 12 bases lay between the germline ends. The CDR3 runs 14 residues. CDR3 loop: CASSVDRTSKTQYF. The CDR3 coding sequence is TGTGCCAGCAGCGTAGATAGGACGTCGAAGACCCAGTACTTC.